A single sample is the source of the 14 T cell receptor beta chains below, sequenced in a study of T cell changes during pregnancy in multiple sclerosis. The repertoire was sequenced with immunoSEQ multiplex PCR; TCRdb's copy has only in-frame clones and lacks some. The profile shows about 80,000 clones, about 91% of them singletons. The source material was peripheral blood, sampled before pregnancy. These receptors all come from a female donor with multiple sclerosis, enrolled in a pregnancy study.

The V gene is TRBV2, the J gene TRBJ1-4, with no clear D. CDR1 and CDR2 (germline): SNHLY, FYNNEI. CDR3 length: 14 residues. Trimming pared 2 bases from V and 8 bases from J, leaving 12 bases between. The CDR3 DNA is TGTGCCAGCAGTGAAAGCCGGGGAGGCGAAAAACTGTTTTTT. It is translated as CASSESRGGEKLFF.

The V and J genes are TRBV30 and TRBJ2-3, with 9 positions matching TRBD2. The length of the CDR3 is 16 residues. Trimming at V came to 2 bases and at J to 6 bases, leaving 12 bases not matched to a gene. Germline assignment: CDR1 GTSNPN and CDR2 SVGIG (reference sequence). CDR3 bases: TGTGCCTGGAGTTTTGGAATGGCGGGGGGGCCGGATACGCAGTATTTT. Translation gives CAWSFGMAGGPDTQYF. Drawing the rest from reference TRBV30 and TRBJ2-3, the complete variable domain is SQTIHQWPATLVQPVGSPLSLECTVEGTSNPNLYWYRQAAGRGLQLLFYSVGIGQISSEVPQNLSASRPQDRQFILSSKKLLLSDSGFYLCAWSFGMAGGPDTQYFGPGTRLTVL.

This CDR3 reads CASSLTGVAYEQYF. The CDR3 DNA reads as TGTGCCAGCAGTCTGACAGGGGTAGCCTACGAGCAGTACTTC. The chain recombines TRBV27 with TRBJ2-7; TRBD1 aligns across 8 bases. The CDR3 is made up of 14 amino acids. Germline loops: CDR1 MNHEY, CDR2 SMNVEV (reference sequence). The junction had 5 bases not matched to a gene; V was cut back by 5 bases and J by 2 bases.

The chain links TRBV18 to TRBJ2-2; the D gene is possibly TRBD2 (5 bases). The CDR3 covers 14 residues. V was pared by 8 bases and J by 3 bases, with 13 bases between. The germline CDR1 and CDR2 sequences are KGHSH and LQKENI. CDR3 coding DNA: TGTGCCAGCCGCGGGCGATACGACACCGGGGAGCTGTTTTTT. Amino acid sequence: CASRGRYDTGELFF.

The chain is built from TRBV4-2 and TRBJ2-3; 8 bases match TRBD2. Germline CDR1 reads LGHNA; CDR2 reads YNFKEQ. With V trimmed by 1 base and J by 4 bases, 4 bases remained unmatched. The CDR3 is made up of 15 amino acids. CDR3 in DNA: TGTGCCAGCAGCCAAGTAGCGGGGCCCTCAGATACGCAGTATTTT. This gives the protein CASSQVAGPSDTQYF.

This chain links TRBV10-3 with TRBJ1-6, with 9 nucleotides matching TRBD1. CDR1 and CDR2 from the germline V gene are ENHRY and SYGVKD. This CDR3 spans 15 amino acids. The V and J ends lost 4 bases and 9 bases, in that order; junction bases with no gene match: 7. The CDR3 sequence is CAISAGTGIGSPLHF. The CDR3 nucleotides read TGTGCCATCAGTGCCGGGACAGGGATTGGTTCACCCCTCCACTTT.

CDR3 sequence reads: CASSRWDRGGTEAFF. CDR3 sequence (DNA): TGTGCCAGCAGCCGATGGGACAGGGGAGGCACTGAAGCTTTCTTT. The chain carries TRBV14 and TRBJ1-1; 10 nucleotides agree with TRBD1. J lost 4 bases, V lost 4 bases, and 6 bases had no gene match. The CDR3 contains 15 residues. Germline values: CDR1 SGHDN, CDR2 FVKESK.

This clone has more than one count but fewer than ten. The chain uses TRBV15 and TRBJ2-7, with 9 bases lining up with TRBD1. With 3 bases clipped from V and 6 bases from J, the junction kept 3 bases outside the gene matches. Germline V gene lookup returns CDR1 LNHNV and CDR2 YYDKDF (reference sequence). CDR3 size: 13 residues. This chain's CDR3 is CATSSRQGGEQYF. The DNA of the CDR3 is TGTGCCACCAGCAGCCGACAGGGGGGCGAGCAGTACTTC.

V gene TRBV6-6 combines with J gene TRBJ2-7; no definite D call. Germline V lookup: CDR1 MNHNY, CDR2 SVGAGI (reference sequence). CDR3 length: 13 residues. Trimming took 2 bases from V and 5 from J, leaving 10 bases between them. CDR3: CASSYQRLHEQYF. DNA of the CDR3: TGTGCCAGCAGTTACCAGAGACTCCACGAGCAGTACTTC.

The J gene is TRBJ1-6, the V gene TRBV9; TRBD1 is a possible D gene (6 bases). Looked up from germline, CDR1 is SGDLS and CDR2 is YYNGEE. CDR3 length: 15 amino acids. The V and J ends lost 2 bases and 5 bases respectively, with 11 bases between them. The CDR3 DNA sequence: TGTGCCAGCAGCGTCCGGGACATCGATAATTCACCCCTCCACTTT. It codes for CASSVRDIDNSPLHF.

The V and J genes are TRBV14 and TRBJ2-2; 7 nucleotides line up with TRBD1. V shed 0 bases and J 1 base; nucleotides not matched to a gene: 8. The CDR3 consists of 18 residues. The V gene's germline CDR1 is SGHDN and CDR2 FVKESK. The chain's CDR3 is CASSQDPRGILNTGELFF. CDR3 in DNA: TGTGCCAGCAGCCAAGACCCCAGGGGGATCTTGAACACCGGGGAGCTGTTTTTT. The variable domain in full, with the rest retrieved from reference TRBV14 and TRBJ2-2, is EAGVTQFPSHSVIEKGQTVTLRCDPISGHDNLYWYRRVMGKEIKFLLHFVKESKQDESGMPNNRFLAERTGGTYSTLKVQPAELEDSGVYFCASSQDPRGILNTGELFFGEGSRLTVL.

Only one count was recorded for this clone. J is TRBJ2-3 and V is TRBV15; TRBD2 is a possible D gene (5 bases). V was trimmed by 3 bases and J by 1 base, leaving 11 bases between them. The CDR3 is made up of 15 amino acids. Germline loops: CDR1 LNHNV, CDR2 YYDKDF (reference sequence). The CDR3 region has the DNA TGTGCCACCAGCAGGCTAGCTCGTGGCACAGATACGCAGTATTTT. Translation gives CATSRLARGTDTQYF.

V gene TRBV11-3 combines with J gene TRBJ2-3; TRBD2 matches 8 bases. The CDR3 is 15 residues long. V lost 4 bases to trimming and J lost 6 bases; unmatched junction nucleotides: 9. Germline lookup yields CDR1 SGHNT and CDR2 YENEEA. The CDR3 is CASSSLAGGRDTQYF. The CDR3 DNA sequence: TGTGCCAGCAGCTCCCTTGCGGGGGGCAGGGATACGCAGTATTTT.

The genes are TRBV6-1 and TRBJ1-2; D ambiguous. Germline V gene data show CDR1 as MNHNS and CDR2 as SASEGT. The CDR3 extends over 12 amino acids. The V gene lost 2 bases and the J gene lost 5 bases, with 6 bases spanning the gap. CDR3 amino acids: CASSELAYGYTF. Here the CDR3 DNA reads TGTGCCAGCAGTGAACTGGCTTATGGCTACACCTTC.